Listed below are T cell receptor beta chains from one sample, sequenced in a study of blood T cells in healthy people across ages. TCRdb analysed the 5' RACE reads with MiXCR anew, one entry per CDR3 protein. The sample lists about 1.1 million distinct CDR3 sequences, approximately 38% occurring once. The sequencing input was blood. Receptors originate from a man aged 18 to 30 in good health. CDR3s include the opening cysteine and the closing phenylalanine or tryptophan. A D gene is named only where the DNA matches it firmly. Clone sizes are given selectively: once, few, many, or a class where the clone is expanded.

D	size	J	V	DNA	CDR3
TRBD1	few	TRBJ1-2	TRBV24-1	TGTGCCACCAGTGACCCGGGGACAGACTATGGCTACACCTTC	CATSDPGTDYGYTF
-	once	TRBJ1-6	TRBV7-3	TGTGCCAGCAGCCCCCAAACAGCGGGACCGGAAAATTCACCCCTCCACTTT	CASSPQTAGPENSPLHF
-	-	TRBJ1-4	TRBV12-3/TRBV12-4	TGTGCCAGCCACTGGGCCAGCGCAACTAATGAAAAACTGTTTTTT	CASHWASATNEKLFF
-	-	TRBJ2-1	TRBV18	TGTGCCAGCTCACCGGAGTTTTTAGCGGTAAACGAGCAGTTCTTC	CASSPEFLAVNEQFF
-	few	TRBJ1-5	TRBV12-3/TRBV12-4	TGTGCCAGCAGTTTAGATCGGACAAGGAATCAGCCCCAGCATTTT	CASSLDRTRNQPQHF
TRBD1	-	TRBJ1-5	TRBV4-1	TGCGCCAGCAGCCAAGAAGTGGGACAGGGGAATCAGCCCCAGCATTTT	CASSQEVGQGNQPQHF
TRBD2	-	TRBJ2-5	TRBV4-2	TGTGCCAGCAGCCAAGTTCTAGCGGGACAAGAGACCCAGTACTTC	CASSQVLAGQETQYF
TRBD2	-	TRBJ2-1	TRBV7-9	TGTGCCAGCAGCTTAAGCGGGAGACCCCTCTACAATGAGCAGTTCTTC	CASSLSGRPLYNEQFF
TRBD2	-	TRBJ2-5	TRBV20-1	TGCAGTGTTCAGGAGCGGGGGGGCTACAATGAGCAGTACTTC	CSVQERGGYNEQYF
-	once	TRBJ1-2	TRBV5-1	TGCGCCAGCAGCTTAGGGGGGCGCGATCGTGGCTACACCTTC	CASSLGGRDRGYTF
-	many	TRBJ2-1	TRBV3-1	TGTGCCAGCAGCCAAGATGGCCAGGACTACAATGAGCAGTTCTTC	CASSQDGQDYNEQFF
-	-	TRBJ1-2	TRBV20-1	TGCAGTGCTAGATCCGGGGACACCACAAACTATGGCTACACCTTC	CSARSGDTTNYGYTF
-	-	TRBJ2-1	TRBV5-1	TGCGCCAGCATGTTGGAGCCCAACAATGAGCAGTTCTTC	CASMLEPNNEQFF
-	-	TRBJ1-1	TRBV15	TGTGCCACCAGCTCCGGGGTTGGGAACACTGAAGCTTTCTTT	CATSSGVGNTEAFF
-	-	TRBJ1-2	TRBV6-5	TGTGCCAGCAGTTACTCCCAGGTTGCTGATGGCTACACCTTC	CASSYSQVADGYTF
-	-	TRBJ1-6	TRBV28	TGTGCCAGCAGCCCCGGGGGGCGTTCACCCCCCCACTTT	CASSPGGRSPPHF
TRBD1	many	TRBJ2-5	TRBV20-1	TGCAGTGCGGGACAGGACAGCCAAGAGACCCAGTACTTC	CSAGQDSQETQYF
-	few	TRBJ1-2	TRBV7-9	TGTGCCAGCAGCTTGGTAGGGAGGGCCGGCTACACCTTC	CASSLVGRAGYTF
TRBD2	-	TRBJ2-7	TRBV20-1	TGCAGTGCTAGAGATGAACTAGCGGGGGACCTCTCCTACAATGAGCAGTACTTC	CSARDELAGDLSYNEQYF
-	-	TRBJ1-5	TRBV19	TGTGCCAGTAGTCAGGGAATCGGAGGTGGTCAGCCCCAGCATTTT	CASSQGIGGGQPQHF
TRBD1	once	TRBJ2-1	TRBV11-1	TGTGCCGGCAGCCTACAGGGGTGGTTCTACAATGAGCAGTTCTTC	CAGSLQGWFYNEQFF
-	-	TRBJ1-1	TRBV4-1	TGCGCCAGCAGCCAAGATCCTCCCGGGACAACCATGAACACTGAAGCTTTCTTT	CASSQDPPGTTMNTEAFF
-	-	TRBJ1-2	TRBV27	TGTGCCTGCGGGGGGGCGGGAGGCTACACCTTC	CACGGAGGYTF
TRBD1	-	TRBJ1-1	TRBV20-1	TGCAGTGCTAGAGGGCACCATTGGACAGGGTACGAAGCTTTCTTT	CSARGHHWTGYEAFF
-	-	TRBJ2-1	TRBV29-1	TGCAGCGTTGAAGCCCACAATGAGCAGTTCTTC	CSVEAHNEQFF
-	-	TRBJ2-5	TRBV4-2	TGTGCCAGCAGCCAAGATGCCGGACCCGACGGGGAGACCCAGTACTTC	CASSQDAGPDGETQYF
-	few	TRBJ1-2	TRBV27	TGTGCCAGCACTTTAGGGGGGATCTATGGCTACACCTTC	CASTLGGIYGYTF
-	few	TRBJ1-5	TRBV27	TGTGCCAGCAGCCAGACCAATCAGCCCCAGCATTTT	CASSQTNQPQHF
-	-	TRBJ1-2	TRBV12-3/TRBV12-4	TGTGCCAGCAGCCATAACGCCTTCCCCATCCCCCTCTATGGCTACACCTTC	CASSHNAFPIPLYGYTF
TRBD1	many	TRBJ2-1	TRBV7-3	TGTGCCAGCAGCTCGGGACAGGGGACATACAATGAGCAGTTCTTC	CASSSGQGTYNEQFF
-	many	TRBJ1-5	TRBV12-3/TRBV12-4	TGTGCCAGCAGCTTAGGGGGTAGGAATCAGCCCCAGCATTTT	CASSLGGRNQPQHF
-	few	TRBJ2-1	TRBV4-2	TGTGCCAGCAGCCAAGTGGCCCCACTCCGTGGGGGCCATGAGCAGTTCTTC	CASSQVAPLRGGHEQFF
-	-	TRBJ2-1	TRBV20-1	TGCAGTGCTAGGGGCAGGGTAATGTACGAGCAGTTCTTC	CSARGRVMYEQFF
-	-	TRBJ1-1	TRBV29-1	TGCAGCGTTGACCCGACAGGATACACTGAAGCTTTCTTT	CSVDPTGYTEAFF
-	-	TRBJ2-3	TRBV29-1	TGCGTCCCGCGGCAGGGGGATACGCAGTATTTT	CVPRQGDTQYF
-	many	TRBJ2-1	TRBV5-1	TGTGCCAGCAGTTTTCAGGGTGAGCAGTTCTTC	CASSFQGEQFF
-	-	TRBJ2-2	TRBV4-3	TGCGCCAGCAGCCAACCGGGACTCCTAAACACCGGGGAGCTGTTTTTT	CASSQPGLLNTGELFF
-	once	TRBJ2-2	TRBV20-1	TGCAGTGCTAGAGGGGCCACGAACACCGGGGAGCTGTTTTTT	CSARGATNTGELFF
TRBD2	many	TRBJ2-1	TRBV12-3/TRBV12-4	TGTGCCAGCAGCGAGACTAGCGGCTCCTACAATGAGCAGTTCTTC	CASSETSGSYNEQFF
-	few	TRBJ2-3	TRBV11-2	TGTGCCAGCAAAACCAACACAGATACGCAGTATTTT	CASKTNTDTQYF
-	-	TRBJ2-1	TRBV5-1	TGCGCCAGCAGCTTGTTCGAGGGGTCCTACAATGAGCAGTTCTTC	CASSLFEGSYNEQFF
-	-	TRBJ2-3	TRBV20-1	TGCAGTGCTAGAGATGGGGGCTCGGGGTTATGGGATACGCAGTATTTT	CSARDGGSGLWDTQYF
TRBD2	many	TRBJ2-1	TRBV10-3	TGTGCCATCAGTGACCGGGGGGACCCGTTTGATGAGCAGTTCTTC	CAISDRGDPFDEQFF
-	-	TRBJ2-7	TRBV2	TGTGCCAGCTCCGCAGGGGCACATCCATACGAGCAGTACTTC	CASSAGAHPYEQYF
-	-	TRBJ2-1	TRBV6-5	TGTGGCAGCGCCCACGGCGGGTTGGTTCACAATGAGCAGTTCTTC	CGSAHGGLVHNEQFF
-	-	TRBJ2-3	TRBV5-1	TGCGCCAGCAGCACGGAGACAGCCGGTAATACGCAGTATTTT	CASSTETAGNTQYF
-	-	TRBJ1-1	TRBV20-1	TGCAGTGCTGCCGATTACAGGGTCGGTGAAGCTTTCTTT	CSAADYRVGEAFF
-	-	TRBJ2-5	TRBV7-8	TGTGCCAGCAGCTGGAATACAGCCTTTCAAGAGCAGTACTTC	CASSWNTAFQEQYF
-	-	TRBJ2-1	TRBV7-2	TGTGCCAGCAGCTTAAGCCCCTTTTCCCCTGAGCAGTTCTTC	CASSLSPFSPEQFF
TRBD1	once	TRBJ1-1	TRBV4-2	TGTGCCAGCGGGGGGACAGCTTGCACTGAAGCTTTCTTT	CASGGTACTEAFF
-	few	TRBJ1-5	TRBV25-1	TGTGCCGGAAAGACCGGGACCGCAAATTCCAATCAGCCCCAGCATTTT	CAGKTGTANSNQPQHF